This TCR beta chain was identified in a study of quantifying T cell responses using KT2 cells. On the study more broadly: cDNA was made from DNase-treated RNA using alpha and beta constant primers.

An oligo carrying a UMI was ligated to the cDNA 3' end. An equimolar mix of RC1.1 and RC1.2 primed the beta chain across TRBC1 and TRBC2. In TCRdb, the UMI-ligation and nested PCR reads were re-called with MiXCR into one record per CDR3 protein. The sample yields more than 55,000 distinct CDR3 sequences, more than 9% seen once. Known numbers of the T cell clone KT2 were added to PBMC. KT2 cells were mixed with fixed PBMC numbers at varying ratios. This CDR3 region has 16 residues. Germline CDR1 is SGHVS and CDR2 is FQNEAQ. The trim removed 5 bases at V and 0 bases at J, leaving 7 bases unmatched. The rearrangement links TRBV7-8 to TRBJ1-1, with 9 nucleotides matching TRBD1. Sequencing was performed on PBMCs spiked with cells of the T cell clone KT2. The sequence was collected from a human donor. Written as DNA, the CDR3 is TGTGCCAGCAGCGTACAGGGGGCGGCGATGAACACTGAAGCTTTCTTT. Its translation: CASSVQGAAMNTEAFF.